One and the same sample provided the 21 T cell receptor beta chains below, sequenced in a study of blood T cell repertoires in COVID-19. Clones were sequenced by immunoSEQ multiplex PCR, and TCRdb holds only the in-frame ones, with some missing. The table lists approximately 140,000 clones, just under 85% of them singletons. The sequencing input was peripheral blood. Receptor source: a woman in her forties with active or convalescent COVID-19.

This chain uses TRBV28 with TRBJ1-2, with D maybe TRBD1 (5 bases). This CDR3 has 11 amino acids. The germline V and J ends were trimmed by 7 bases and 7 bases, with 10 bases remaining between them. From germline, CDR1 is MDHEN and CDR2 SYDVKM. The CDR3 bases are TGTGCCAGCATTATGGGGGGTGGCTACACCTTC. This encodes CASIMGGGYTF.

The chain recombines TRBV7-9 with TRBJ1-1; no reliable D call. The V gene lost 4 bases and the J gene lost 0 bases, with 6 bases spanning the gap. The germline V gene has CDR1 SEHNR and CDR2 FQNEAQ (reference sequence). The CDR3 consists of 13 residues. The CDR3 loop reads CASSYSLNTEAFF. CDR3 coding DNA: TGTGCCAGCAGCTATTCATTGAACACTGAAGCTTTCTTT. The variable domain in full, completed from reference TRBV7-9 and TRBJ1-1, reads DTGVSQNPRHKITKRGQNVTFRCDPISEHNRLYWYRQTLGQGPEFLTYFQNEAQLEKSRLLSDRFSAERPKGSFSTLEIQRTEQGDSAMYLCASSYSLNTEAFFGQGTRLTVV.

The genes are TRBV27 and TRBJ1-2; TRBD1 agrees at 11 bases. The CDR3 contains 16 residues. V shed 4 bases and J 3 bases; nucleotides not matched to a gene: 7. The germline V gene encodes CDR1 MNHEY and CDR2 SMNVEV (reference sequence). CDR3 sequence reads: CASSSPRTGGDYGYTF. The DNA of the CDR3 is TGTGCCAGCAGTTCACCACGGACAGGGGGCGACTATGGCTACACCTTC.

This chain joins TRBV7-6 and TRBJ1-1; D may be TRBD1 (6 bases). Germline values: CDR1 SGHVS, CDR2 FNYEAQ. V lost 4 bases and J lost 0, with 9 bases in between. This CDR3 region has 14 residues. This CDR3 is CASSSGQLNTEAFF. CDR3 coding DNA: TGTGCCAGCAGCTCAGGACAGTTGAACACTGAAGCTTTCTTT. The full variable domain, in which reference TRBV7-6 and TRBJ1-1 provide the parts outside the CDR3, is GAGVSQSPRYKVTKRGQDVALRCDPISGHVSLYWYRQALGQGPEFLTYFNYEAQQDKSGLPNDRFSAERPEGSISTLTIQRTEQRDSAMYRCASSSGQLNTEAFFGQGTRLTVV.

The rearrangement joins TRBV2 to TRBJ1-5; 7 bases are shared with TRBD1. Losses at the gene ends were 8 bases for V and 3 bases for J; bases not matched to a gene: 7. The CDR3 spans 14 residues. Germline V gene sequence: CDR1 SNHLY, CDR2 FYNNEI. CDR3 in amino acids: CASLRGQPNQPQHF. For the CDR3, the DNA is TGTGCCAGCCTACGGGGACAGCCCAATCAGCCCCAGCATTTT.

The chain recombines TRBV3-1 (or the pseudogene TRBV3-2) with TRBJ1-1, with TRBD1 matching 9 bases. Germline V gene data show CDR1 as LGHDT and CDR2 as YNNKEL (reference sequence). There are 18 residues in the CDR3. V shed 1 base, J shed 4 bases, and the junction held 13 bases outside the gene matches. Here the CDR3 reads CASSQGSGTGTSGTEAFF. The DNA for the CDR3 is TGTGCCAGCAGCCAAGGGTCCGGGACAGGGACCTCTGGCACTGAAGCTTTCTTT.

The chain combines TRBV5-6 with TRBJ1-5; D possibly corresponds to TRBD1 (5 bases). V was trimmed by 0 bases and J by 6 bases, leaving 16 bases between them. This CDR3 has 16 residues. Germline V gene data show CDR1 as SGHDT and CDR2 as YYEEEE. CDR3 protein: CASSLAGGRAGQPQHF. In DNA form, the CDR3 reads TGTGCCAGCAGCTTGGCCGGGGGTAGGGCTGGTCAGCCCCAGCATTTT.

The CDR3: CASSLVPGWDTEAFF. For the CDR3, the DNA is TGTGCCAGCAGCTTGGTTCCGGGTTGGGACACTGAAGCTTTCTTT. J is TRBJ1-1 and V is TRBV5-6; D is undetermined. Per germline, CDR1 SGHDT and CDR2 YYEEEE. With 0 bases removed from V and 3 bases from J, the gap between germline ends came to 12 bases. This CDR3 has 15 amino acids. Supplemented by reference TRBV5-6 and TRBJ1-1, the full variable domain reads DAGVTQSPTHLIKTRGQQVTLRCSPKSGHDTVSWYQQALGQGPQFIFQYYEEEERQRGNFPDRFSGHQFPNYSSELNVNALLLGDSALYLCASSLVPGWDTEAFFGQGTRLTVV.

V is TRBV5-1 and J is TRBJ1-1, with a weak D call TRBD1 (5 bases). CDR3 length: 13 amino acids. Germline CDR1 SGHRS, CDR2 YFSETQ. The V end was cut by 1 base, the J end by 3 bases, with 7 bases between. This chain's CDR3 is CASSLTGYTEAFF. Here the CDR3 DNA reads TGCGCCAGCAGCTTGACAGGCTACACTGAAGCTTTCTTT. Drawing the rest from reference TRBV5-1 and TRBJ1-1, the complete variable domain is KAGVTQTPRYLIKTRGQQVTLSCSPISGHRSVSWYQQTPGQGLQFLFEYFSETQRNKGNFPGRFSGRQFSNSRSEMNVSTLELGDSALYLCASSLTGYTEAFFGQGTRLTVV.

The chain uses TRBV9 and TRBJ1-4; D perhaps matches TRBD1 (5 bases). V lost 5 bases to trimming and J lost 8 bases, with 19 bases between them. Per the germline V gene, CDR1 is SGDLS and CDR2 is YYNGEE. The CDR3 contains 15 residues. CDR3 sequence reads: CASRPGRGKEEKLFF. The CDR3 bases are TGTGCCAGCAGACCCGGAAGGGGAAAAGAGGAAAAACTGTTTTTT.

This sequence joins TRBV9 and TRBJ2-1, with TRBD2 matching over 10 bases. The V gene end was trimmed by 0 bases and the J gene end by 6 bases; junction bases not matched to a gene: 3. The CDR3 runs 15 residues. Germline CDR1 SGDLS, CDR2 YYNGEE. The CDR3 DNA sequence: TGTGCCAGCAGCGTAGGGACTAGCGGACGCAATGAGCAGTTCTTC. This translates into CASSVGTSGRNEQFF.

The chain is built from TRBV30 and TRBJ1-6; 9 bases map to TRBD1. The CDR3 is made up of 13 amino acids. V was clipped by 6 bases and J by 10 bases; unmatched bases: 7. CDR1 GTSNPN and CDR2 SVGIG come from the germline V gene (reference sequence). The CDR3 reads CACTGQGYSPLHF. The CDR3 region has the DNA TGTGCCTGTACGGGACAGGGATACTCACCCCTCCACTTT.

The rearrangement links TRBV28 to TRBJ1-4, with TRBD1 identical over 11 bases. V gave up 6 bases and J gave up 6 bases; unmatched junction bases: 9. Germline V gene lookup returns CDR1 MDHEN and CDR2 SYDVKM. The CDR3 covers 16 residues. The CDR3 nucleotides are TGTGCCAGCAGGCGCGGACAGGGGGCGCGGTATGAAAAACTGTTTTTT. This codes for CASRRGQGARYEKLFF.

The V call is TRBV19, the J call TRBJ2-5, with a weak D call TRBD2 (5 bases). The ends were cut back, 4 bases at V and 2 bases at J, with 8 bases in the middle. CDR1 is LNHDA and CDR2 is SQIVND in the germline V gene (reference sequence). This CDR3 comprises 13 residues. CDR3 protein: CASSRTGQETQYF. The CDR3 DNA is TGTGCCAGTAGTAGGACGGGGCAAGAGACCCAGTACTTC.

The chain links TRBV5-5 to TRBJ2-5, with 12 bases that match TRBD1. The CDR3 contains 16 residues. With V trimmed by 3 bases and J by 5 bases, 8 bases remained unmatched. Per the germline V gene, CDR1 is SGHKS and CDR2 is YYEKEE (reference sequence). CDR3 protein: CASSSPGQGAGETQYF. In nucleotides, the CDR3 is TGTGCCAGCAGCTCACCGGGACAGGGGGCCGGGGAGACCCAGTACTTC.

The chain recombines TRBV19 with TRBJ1-4; D may be TRBD1 (6 bases). Germline assignment: CDR1 LNHDA and CDR2 SQIVND (reference sequence). The CDR3 is 15 residues long. Between the trimmed V and J ends, which lost 3 bases and 4 bases, there was a span of 12 bases. The CDR3 region has the DNA TGTGCCAGTAGTATCTTAGGACAGAGTAATGAAAAACTGTTTTTT. Translated: CASSILGQSNEKLFF.

The chain combines TRBV5-1 with TRBJ2-7, with 9 bases matching TRBD1. Germline CDR1 reads SGHRS; CDR2 reads YFSETQ. The CDR3 is 16 amino acids. The V gene end was trimmed by 5 bases and the J gene end by 4 bases; junction bases not matched to a gene: 13. The CDR3 loop reads CASRDPLGTGRYEQYF. The DNA for the CDR3 is TGCGCCAGCAGGGACCCCCTCGGGACAGGGAGATACGAGCAGTACTTC.

This chain uses TRBV7-9 with TRBJ2-1, with 9 bases lining up with TRBD2. Losses at the gene ends were 2 bases for V and 10 bases for J; bases not matched to a gene: 9. Germline V gene sequence: CDR1 SEHNR, CDR2 FQNEAQ (reference sequence). This CDR3 contains 15 residues. The CDR3 spells CASSLLAGWRREQFF. CDR3 nucleotides: TGTGCCAGCAGCTTACTAGCGGGATGGCGGCGCGAGCAGTTCTTC.

This clone was detected a few times. The chain employs TRBV18 and TRBJ1-3, with 7 bases lining up with TRBD1. This CDR3 is built from 17 residues. J lost 4 bases, V lost 3 bases, and 12 bases had no gene match. The germline V gene has CDR1 KGHSH and CDR2 LQKENI. CDR3 sequence: CASSPQPTGYEGNTIYF. DNA for the CDR3: TGTGCCAGCTCACCCCAGCCGACAGGGTACGAAGGAAACACCATATATTTT.

V is TRBV27 and J is TRBJ1-3; the D is unclear. Germline V gene lookup returns CDR1 MNHEY and CDR2 SMNVEV (reference sequence). The V and J ends lost 8 bases and 2 bases respectively, with 19 bases between them. CDR3 size: 16 residues. CDR3 nucleotide sequence: TGTGCCAGCGCCCCCGTGGGAGTAAAGACTGGAAACACCATATATTTT. It codes for CASAPVGVKTGNTIYF.

The CDR3 loop is CASSWGERDGYTF. Here the CDR3 DNA reads TGTGCCAGCAGTTGGGGGGAGAGGGATGGCTACACCTTC. The V call is TRBV2, the J call TRBJ1-2; maybe TRBD1 (5 bases). V lost 5 bases, J lost 6 bases, and 13 bases lay in between. In germline, CDR1 is SNHLY, CDR2 FYNNEI. The CDR3 loop spans 13 amino acids.